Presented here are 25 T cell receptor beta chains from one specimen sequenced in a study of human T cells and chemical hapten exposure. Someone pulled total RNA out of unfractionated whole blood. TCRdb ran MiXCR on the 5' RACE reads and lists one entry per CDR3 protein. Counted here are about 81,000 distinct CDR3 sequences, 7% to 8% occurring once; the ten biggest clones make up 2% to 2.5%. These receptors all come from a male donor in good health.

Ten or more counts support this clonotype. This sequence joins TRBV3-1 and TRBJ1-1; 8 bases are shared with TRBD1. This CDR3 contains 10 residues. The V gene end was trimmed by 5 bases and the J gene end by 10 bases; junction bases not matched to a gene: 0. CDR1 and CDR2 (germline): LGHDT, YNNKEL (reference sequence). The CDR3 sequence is CASSGTGAFF. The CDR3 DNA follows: TGTGCCAGCAGCGGGACAGGAGCTTTCTTT.

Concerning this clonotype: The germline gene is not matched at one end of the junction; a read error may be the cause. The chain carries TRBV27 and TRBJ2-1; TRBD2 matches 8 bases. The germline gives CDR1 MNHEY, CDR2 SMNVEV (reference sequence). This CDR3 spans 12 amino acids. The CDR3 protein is CASSPLAGTMFW. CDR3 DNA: TGTGCCAGCAGTCCATTAGCGGGGACGATGTTTTGG.

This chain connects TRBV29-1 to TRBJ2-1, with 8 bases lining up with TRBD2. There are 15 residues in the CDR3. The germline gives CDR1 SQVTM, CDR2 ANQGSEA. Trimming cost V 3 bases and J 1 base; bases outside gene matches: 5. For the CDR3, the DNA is TGCAGCGTTGAGGAGCGGGAGTATTCCTACAATGAGCAGTTCTTC. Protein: CSVEEREYSYNEQFF.

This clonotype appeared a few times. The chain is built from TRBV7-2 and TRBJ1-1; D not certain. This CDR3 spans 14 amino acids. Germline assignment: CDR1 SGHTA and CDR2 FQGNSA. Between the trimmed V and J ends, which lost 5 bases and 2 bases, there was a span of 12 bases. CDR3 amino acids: CASSPFLGNTEAFF. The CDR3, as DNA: TGTGCCAGCAGCCCCTTTCTTGGTAACACTGAAGCTTTCTTT.

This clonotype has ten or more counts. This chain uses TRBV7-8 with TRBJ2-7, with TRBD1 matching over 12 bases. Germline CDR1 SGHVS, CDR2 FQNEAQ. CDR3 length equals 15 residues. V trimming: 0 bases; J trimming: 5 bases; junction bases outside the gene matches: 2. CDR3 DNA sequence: TGTGCCAGCAGCTTAGCCGGGACAGGGGGCCACGAGCAGTACTTC. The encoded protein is CASSLAGTGGHEQYF.

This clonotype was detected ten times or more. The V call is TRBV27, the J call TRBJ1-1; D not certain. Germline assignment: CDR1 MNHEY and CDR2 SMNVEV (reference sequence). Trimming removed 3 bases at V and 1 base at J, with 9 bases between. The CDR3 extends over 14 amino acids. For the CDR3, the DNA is TGTGCCAGCAGTTTGGTCTGGGGGAACACTGAAGCTTTCTTT. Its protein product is CASSLVWGNTEAFF.

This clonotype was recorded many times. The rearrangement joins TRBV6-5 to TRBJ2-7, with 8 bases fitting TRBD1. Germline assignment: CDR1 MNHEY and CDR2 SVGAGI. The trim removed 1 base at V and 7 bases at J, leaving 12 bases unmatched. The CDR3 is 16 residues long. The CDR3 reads CASSYFSGQGAREQYF. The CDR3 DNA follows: TGTGCCAGCAGTTACTTCAGTGGGCAGGGGGCGAGAGAGCAGTACTTC.

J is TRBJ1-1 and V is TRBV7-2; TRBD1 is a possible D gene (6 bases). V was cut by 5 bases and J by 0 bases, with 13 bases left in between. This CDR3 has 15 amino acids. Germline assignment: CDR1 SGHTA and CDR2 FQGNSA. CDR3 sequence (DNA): TGTGCCAGCAGCCCGGACAGATACCTGAACACTGAAGCTTTCTTT. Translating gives CASSPDRYLNTEAFF.

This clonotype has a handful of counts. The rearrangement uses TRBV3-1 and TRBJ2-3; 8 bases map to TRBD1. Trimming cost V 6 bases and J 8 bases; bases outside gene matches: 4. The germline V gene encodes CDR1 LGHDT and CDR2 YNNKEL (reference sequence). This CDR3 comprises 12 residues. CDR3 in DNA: TGTGCCAGCAGTAACAGGGGGACTACGCAGTATTTT. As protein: CASSNRGTTQYF.

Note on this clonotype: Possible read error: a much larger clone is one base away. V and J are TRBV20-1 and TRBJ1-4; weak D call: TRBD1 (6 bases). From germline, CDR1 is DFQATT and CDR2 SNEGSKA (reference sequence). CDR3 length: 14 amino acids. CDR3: CSVRSATGSEKLFF. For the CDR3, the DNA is TGCAGTGTTAGAAGTGCCACAGGGAGTGAAAAACTGTTTTTT.

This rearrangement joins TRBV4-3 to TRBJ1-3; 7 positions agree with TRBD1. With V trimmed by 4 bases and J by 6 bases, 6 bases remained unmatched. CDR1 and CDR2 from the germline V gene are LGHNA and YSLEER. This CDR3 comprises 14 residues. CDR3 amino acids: CASSPQGGVNTIYF. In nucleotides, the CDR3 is TGCGCCAGCAGCCCCCAGGGGGGTGTAAACACCATATATTTT.

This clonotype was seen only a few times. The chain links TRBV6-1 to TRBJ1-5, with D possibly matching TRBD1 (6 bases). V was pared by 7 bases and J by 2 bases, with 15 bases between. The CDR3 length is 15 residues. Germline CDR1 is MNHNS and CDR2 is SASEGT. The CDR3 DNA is TGTGCCAGCACCCCGACAGGAGATTGCAATCAGCCCCAGCATTTT. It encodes CASTPTGDCNQPQHF.

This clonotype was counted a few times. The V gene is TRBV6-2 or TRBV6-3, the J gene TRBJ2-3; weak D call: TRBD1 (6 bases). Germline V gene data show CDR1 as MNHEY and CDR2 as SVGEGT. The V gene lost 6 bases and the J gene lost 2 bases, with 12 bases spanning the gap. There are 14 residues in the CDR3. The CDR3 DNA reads TGTGCCAGCAGGAAGACAGGCTCCACAGATACGCAGTATTTT. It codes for CASRKTGSTDTQYF.

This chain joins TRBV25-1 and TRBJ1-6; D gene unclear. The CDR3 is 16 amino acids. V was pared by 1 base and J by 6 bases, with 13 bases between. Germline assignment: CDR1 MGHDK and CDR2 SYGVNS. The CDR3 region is CASSESIGQINSPLHF. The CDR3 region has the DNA TGTGCCAGCAGTGAATCGATTGGGCAGATTAATTCACCCCTCCACTTT.

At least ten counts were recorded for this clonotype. CDR3 DNA: TGTGCCAGCAGTTACCTGCCCATTGGGGCCACTGAAGCTTTCTTT. Translated, it gives CASSYLPIGATEAFF. The rearrangement links TRBV6-5 to TRBJ1-1; TRBD1 might be the D (5 bases). With 2 bases removed from V and 4 bases from J, the gap between germline ends came to 14 bases. Germline loops: CDR1 MNHEY, CDR2 SVGAGI. The CDR3 spans 15 residues.

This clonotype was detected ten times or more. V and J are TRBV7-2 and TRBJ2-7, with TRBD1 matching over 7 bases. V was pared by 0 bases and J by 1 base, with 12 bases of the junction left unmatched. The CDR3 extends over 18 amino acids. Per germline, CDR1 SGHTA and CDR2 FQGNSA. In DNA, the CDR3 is TGTGCCAGCAGCTTAGCAACCATCGGGACAGATTCTTCCTACGAGCAGTACTTC. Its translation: CASSLATIGTDSSYEQYF.

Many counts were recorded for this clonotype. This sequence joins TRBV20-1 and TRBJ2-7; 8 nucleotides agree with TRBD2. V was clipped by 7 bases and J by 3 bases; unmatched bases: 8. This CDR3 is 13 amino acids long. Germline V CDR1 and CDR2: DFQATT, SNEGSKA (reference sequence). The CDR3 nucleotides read TGCAGTGTTAGTGGGCGGGGGGACTACGAGCAGTACTTC. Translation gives CSVSGRGDYEQYF.

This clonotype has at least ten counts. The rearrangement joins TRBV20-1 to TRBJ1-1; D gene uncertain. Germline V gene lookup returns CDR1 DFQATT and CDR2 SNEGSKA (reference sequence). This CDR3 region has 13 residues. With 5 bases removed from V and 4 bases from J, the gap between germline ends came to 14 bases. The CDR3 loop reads CSAQDEGSTEAFF. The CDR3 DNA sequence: TGCAGTGCTCAAGACGAGGGTAGCACTGAAGCTTTCTTT.

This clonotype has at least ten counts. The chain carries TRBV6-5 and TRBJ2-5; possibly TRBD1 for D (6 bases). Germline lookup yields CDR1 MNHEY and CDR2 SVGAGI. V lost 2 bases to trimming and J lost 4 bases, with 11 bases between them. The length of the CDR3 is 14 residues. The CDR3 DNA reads TGTGCCAGCAGTTACACGCAGGGGTTAGAGACCCAGTACTTC. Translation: CASSYTQGLETQYF.

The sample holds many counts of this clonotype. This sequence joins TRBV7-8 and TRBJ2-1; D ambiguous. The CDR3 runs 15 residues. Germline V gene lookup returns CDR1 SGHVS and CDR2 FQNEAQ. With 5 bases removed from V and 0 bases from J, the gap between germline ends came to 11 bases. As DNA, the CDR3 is TGTGCCAGCAGCCCTGTAAAGGACTCCTACAATGAGCAGTTCTTC. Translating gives CASSPVKDSYNEQFF.

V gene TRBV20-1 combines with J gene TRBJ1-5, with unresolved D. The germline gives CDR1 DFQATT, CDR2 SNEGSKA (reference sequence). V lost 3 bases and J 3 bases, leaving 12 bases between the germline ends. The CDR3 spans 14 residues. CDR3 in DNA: TGCAGTGCTAGGACAACAGCTGTCAATCAGCCCCAGCATTTT. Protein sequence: CSARTTAVNQPQHF.

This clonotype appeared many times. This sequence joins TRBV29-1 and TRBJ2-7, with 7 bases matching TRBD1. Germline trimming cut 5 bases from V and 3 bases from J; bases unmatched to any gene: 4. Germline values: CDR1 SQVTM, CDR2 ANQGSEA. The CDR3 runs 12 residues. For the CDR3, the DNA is TGCAGCGTTACCACAGGGGTCTACGAGCAGTACTTC. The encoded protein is CSVTTGVYEQYF.

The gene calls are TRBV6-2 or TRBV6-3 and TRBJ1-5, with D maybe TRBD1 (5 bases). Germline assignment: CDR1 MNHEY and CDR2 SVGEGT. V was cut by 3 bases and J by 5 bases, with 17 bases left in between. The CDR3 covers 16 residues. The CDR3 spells CASSYEFGGNDQPQHF. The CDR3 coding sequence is TGTGCCAGCAGTTATGAGTTCGGGGGAAACGATCAGCCCCAGCATTTT.

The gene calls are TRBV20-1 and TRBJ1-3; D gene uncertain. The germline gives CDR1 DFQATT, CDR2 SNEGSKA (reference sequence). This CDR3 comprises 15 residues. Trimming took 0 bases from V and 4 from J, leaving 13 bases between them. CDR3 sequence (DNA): TGCAGTGCTAGAGAGGGCAGTGCGAACGGAAACACCATATATTTT. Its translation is CSAREGSANGNTIYF.

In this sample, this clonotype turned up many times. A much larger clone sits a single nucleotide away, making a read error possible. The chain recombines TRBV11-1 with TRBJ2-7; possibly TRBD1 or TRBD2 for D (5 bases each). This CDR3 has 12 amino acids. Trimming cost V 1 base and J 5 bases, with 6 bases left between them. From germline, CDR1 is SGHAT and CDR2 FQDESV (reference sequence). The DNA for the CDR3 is TGTGCCAGCAGCTTAGGGGGGAACGAGCAGTACTTC. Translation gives CASSLGGNEQYF.